The 26 T cell receptor beta chains below all came from one sample that was sequenced in a study of CD8 T cells in Susac syndrome. With random hexamers, reverse transcription was performed on about 0.5 to 1 ug of RNA. Each CDR3 protein is one row after TCRdb ran MiXCR on the immunoSEQ multiplex PCR reads. The sample carries 95,000 to 150,000 distinct CDR3 sequences, around 94% recorded once. Sequencing was performed on CD8+ T cells from PBMCs. The receptors stem from a human donor with Susac syndrome.

The chain is built from TRBV6-6 and TRBJ2-1; 8 nucleotides agree with TRBD1. The CDR3 covers 14 residues. With 5 bases clipped from V and 4 bases from J, the junction kept 4 bases outside the gene matches. The germline V gene encodes CDR1 MNHNY and CDR2 SVGAGI (reference sequence). CDR3: CASSPQGAYNEQFF. The DNA of the CDR3 is TGTGCCAGCAGTCCCCAGGGGGCTTACAATGAGCAGTTCTTC.

The V call is TRBV6-5, the J call TRBJ2-7; 10 positions agree with TRBD1. J lost 6 bases, V lost 4 bases, and 6 bases had no gene match. CDR1 MNHEY and CDR2 SVGAGI come from the germline V gene. The CDR3 is 14 amino acids. CDR3 nucleotides: TGTGCCAGCAGTTCCCGGGGACAGGGGCGCGAGCAGTACTTC. Translated, it gives CASSSRGQGREQYF.

The chain combines TRBV20-1 with TRBJ2-1, with 10 bases fitting TRBD2. V dropped 2 bases and J dropped 0; count of bases not matched to a gene: 4. Germline-derived CDR1 and CDR2 are DFQATT and SNEGSKA (reference sequence). The CDR3 consists of 16 residues. The CDR3 reads CSARPAGGVSYNEQFF. CDR3 DNA: TGCAGTGCTAGACCAGCGGGGGGGGTCTCCTACAATGAGCAGTTCTTC.

The chain uses TRBV12-3 or TRBV12-4 and TRBJ1-2; D gene unclear. The CDR3 contains 15 residues. V gave up 3 bases and J gave up 1 base, with 12 bases separating them. The DNA for the CDR3 is TGTGCCAGCAGTTTCGGGGAAGGAGTTAACTATGGCTACACCTTC. This sequence encodes CASSFGEGVNYGYTF.

The chain employs TRBV5-4 and TRBJ2-5; D remains ambiguous. The CDR3 is made up of 14 amino acids. V shed 4 bases and J shed 0 bases, with 10 bases lying between them. CDR1 and CDR2 from the germline V gene are SGHNT and YYREEE (reference sequence). CDR3 sequence (DNA): TGTGCCAGCAGCCCTCTCATGTACCAAGAGACCCAGTACTTC. This codes for CASSPLMYQETQYF.

The rearrangement joins TRBV3-1 to TRBJ1-4, with unresolved D. Germline V CDR1 and CDR2: LGHDT, YNNKEL (reference sequence). The ends were cut back, 1 base at V and 6 bases at J, with 6 bases in the middle. This CDR3 has 13 residues. The CDR3 sequence: CASSQATDEKLFF. The CDR3 bases are TGTGCCAGCAGCCAAGCAACGGATGAAAAACTGTTTTTT.

V gene TRBV29-1 combines with J gene TRBJ2-7, with TRBD2 matching 8 bases. Germline CDR1 SQVTM, CDR2 ANQGSEA. The CDR3 is made up of 13 amino acids. Trimming took 6 bases from V and 2 from J; bases not matched to a gene: 6. CDR3 region: CSVAGGSTYEQYF. In DNA form, the CDR3 reads TGCAGCGTGGCGGGGGGCTCAACCTACGAGCAGTACTTC.

The chain links TRBV4-3 to TRBJ1-1; D remains unclear. The V end lost 1 base, the J end lost 0 bases, and 9 bases lay between the germline ends. Germline assignment: CDR1 LGHNA and CDR2 YSLEER. The CDR3 runs to 15 residues. DNA of the CDR3: TGCGCCAGCAGCCAAGGGGTTCAGGTGAACACTGAAGCTTTCTTT. It translates to CASSQGVQVNTEAFF.

The chain carries TRBV24-1 and TRBJ2-3; a possible D gene is TRBD1 (5 bases). This CDR3 has 17 residues. Germline-derived CDR1 and CDR2 are KGHDR and SFDVKD. Trimming took 2 bases from V and 2 from J, leaving 16 bases between them. This CDR3 reads CATSDWGRAGDTDTQYF. CDR3 bases: TGTGCCACCAGTGATTGGGGCCGGGCCGGAGACACAGATACGCAGTATTTT.

V and J are TRBV20-1 and TRBJ2-7; D is possibly TRBD1 (5 bases). The CDR3 loop spans 14 amino acids. V shed 1 base and J shed 5 bases, with 15 bases lying between them. Germline V gives CDR1 DFQATT, CDR2 SNEGSKA (reference sequence). Here the CDR3 reads CSARVDSLGDEQYF. CDR3 DNA sequence: TGCAGTGCTAGAGTCGACAGCCTTGGGGACGAGCAGTACTTC.

The V gene is TRBV15, the J gene TRBJ1-1, with D unclear. Trimming removed 5 bases from V and 4 bases from J, with 5 bases in between. CDR1 LNHNV and CDR2 YYDKDF come from the germline V gene (reference sequence). This CDR3 spans 11 amino acids. This CDR3 reads CATSVGTEAFF. The CDR3 bases are TGTGCCACCAGCGTGGGCACTGAAGCTTTCTTT.

The chain has TRBV29-1 and TRBJ2-5; TRBD2 might be the D (7 bases). This CDR3 contains 13 residues. V lost 4 bases and J 5 bases, leaving 14 bases between the germline ends. Germline values: CDR1 SQVTM, CDR2 ANQGSEA. The CDR3: CSVVGGGWETQYF. The CDR3 DNA sequence: TGCAGCGTTGTAGGGGGGGGCTGGGAGACCCAGTACTTC.

This chain connects TRBV29-1 to TRBJ2-7; perhaps TRBD2 as D (7 bases). CDR1 is SQVTM and CDR2 is ANQGSEA in the germline V gene. CDR3 size: 13 residues. Trimming left V 1 base short and J 5 bases short, with 12 bases between. The CDR3 sequence: CSVEVGGGNEQYF. CDR3 nucleotides: TGCAGCGTTGAAGTAGGGGGGGGAAACGAGCAGTACTTC.

The chain is built from TRBV5-4 and TRBJ2-1; TRBD1 matches at 8 bases. The trim removed 3 bases at V and 0 bases at J, leaving 8 bases unmatched. CDR1 and CDR2 (germline): SGHNT, YYREEE (reference sequence). This CDR3 comprises 17 residues. The CDR3 reads CASSWDRLSHSYNEQFF. The CDR3 DNA is TGTGCCAGCAGCTGGGACAGGCTAAGTCACTCCTACAATGAGCAGTTCTTC.

The CDR3: CASSWGENSPLHF. CDR3 bases: TGCGCCAGCAGCTGGGGGGAAAATTCACCCCTCCACTTT. This rearrangement joins TRBV5-1 to TRBJ1-6, with D possibly TRBD1 on 5 matching bases. The germline V gene has CDR1 SGHRS and CDR2 YFSETQ. CDR3 length equals 13 residues. Trimming took off 3 bases at V and 7 bases at J, with 8 bases between the two ends. Using reference TRBV5-1 and TRBJ1-6 for the parts outside the CDR3, the full variable domain is KAGVTQTPRYLIKTRGQQVTLSCSPISGHRSVSWYQQTPGQGLQFLFEYFSETQRNKGNFPGRFSGRQFSNSRSEMNVSTLELGDSALYLCASSWGENSPLHFGNGTRLTVT.

The chain links TRBV4-1 to TRBJ1-5; D remains ambiguous. CDR1 and CDR2 from the germline V gene are MGHRA and YSYEKL. V was shortened by 0 bases and J by 6 bases, with 12 bases between the two germline ends. The CDR3 spans 15 residues. CDR3 loop: CASSQEQWTSQPQHF. As DNA, the CDR3 is TGCGCCAGCAGCCAAGAACAATGGACTAGTCAGCCCCAGCATTTT.

The chain employs TRBV7-2 and TRBJ1-2, with a weak D call TRBD1 (6 bases). CDR1 and CDR2 (germline): SGHTA, FQGNSA. Trimming removed 10 bases from V and 8 bases from J, with 14 bases in between. The CDR3 contains 11 residues. The CDR3 DNA reads TGTGCCAATACAGGGATTGAGGGCTACACCTTC. Translation: CANTGIEGYTF. Full variable domain (missing parts from reference TRBV7-2 and TRBJ1-2): GAGVSQSPSNKVTEKGKDVELRCDPISGHTALYWYRQSLGQGLEFLIYFQGNSAPDKSGLPSDRFSAERTGGSVSTLTIQRTQQEDSAVYLCANTGIEGYTFGSGTRLTVV.

CDR3 nucleotide sequence: TGTGCTAGTGGTCCGGTTGGGGAGGGAGTTTATGGCTACACCTTC. This translates into CASGPVGEGVYGYTF. V and J are TRBV12-5 and TRBJ1-2; D not resolved. With 5 bases removed from V and 5 bases from J, the gap between germline ends came to 18 bases. The CDR3 loop spans 15 amino acids. Germline loops: CDR1 LGHNT, CDR2 FRNRAP.

This chain joins TRBV19 and TRBJ2-1; D is ambiguous. This CDR3 has 14 amino acids. In germline, CDR1 is LNHDA, CDR2 SQIVND (reference sequence). Between the trimmed V and J ends, which lost 3 bases and 4 bases, there was a span of 10 bases. The CDR3 DNA reads TGTGCCAGTAGTATGGAAAACAGATACAATGAGCAGTTCTTC. Protein: CASSMENRYNEQFF.

This clonotype has a single count. The rearrangement links TRBV14 to TRBJ1-1; no definite D call. The CDR3 has 13 residues. The germline V and J ends were trimmed by 0 bases and 5 bases, with 7 bases remaining between them. CDR1 SGHDN and CDR2 FVKESK come from the germline V gene. For the CDR3, the DNA is TGTGCCAGCAGCCAAGAGGGGTCAACTGAAGCTTTCTTT. Residues: CASSQEGSTEAFF.

The chain joins TRBV13 to TRBJ2-3, with D unresolved. Germline V CDR1 and CDR2: PRHDT, FYEKMQ (reference sequence). The CDR3 length is 12 residues. V was pared by 5 bases and J by 2 bases, with 5 bases between. The CDR3 coding sequence is TGTGCCAGCAGCGATTTCACAGATACGCAGTATTTT. Translation: CASSDFTDTQYF.

This chain connects TRBV6-4 to TRBJ2-7; the D gene could be TRBD1 or TRBD2 (5 bases each). V lost 7 bases to trimming and J lost 2 bases, with 15 bases between them. The CDR3 loop spans 14 amino acids. The V gene's germline CDR1 is MRHNA and CDR2 SNTAGT. In nucleotides, the CDR3 is TGTGCCAGCATAAAGGGGACGCAAACCTACGAGCAGTACTTC. This encodes CASIKGTQTYEQYF.

With respect to this clonotype: The junction shows a germline mismatch at one end, possibly a read error. This chain connects TRBV10-2 to TRBJ1-1; D possibly corresponds to TRBD1 (6 bases). The CDR3 extends over 13 amino acids. Germline V lookup: CDR1 WSHSY, CDR2 SAAADI. CDR3 bases: TGCGCCAGCAGTTGGGCCGACAAGGGGGATGGGATCTTT. Encoded protein: CASSWADKGDGIF.

V usage is TRBV5-6 and J usage is TRBJ1-5; D uncertain. This CDR3 contains 15 residues. V was clipped by 0 bases and J by 2 bases, with 9 bases between them. The germline V gene has CDR1 SGHDT and CDR2 YYEEEE. CDR3: CASSLGSRGNQPQHF. The CDR3 DNA reads TGTGCCAGCAGCTTGGGCTCTCGGGGCAATCAGCCCCAGCATTTT.

This clonotype was seen once. The V call is TRBV9, the J call TRBJ1-2, with 12 bases identical to TRBD1. Trimming took 0 bases from V and 7 from J; bases not matched to a gene: 16. Germline CDR1 and CDR2: SGDLS and YYNGEE. The CDR3 runs to 19 residues. The CDR3 DNA reads TGTGCCAGCAGCGTAGTGGGGAGACGGGACAGGGGGCGCCCGGGTGGCTACACCTTC. Protein product: CASSVVGRRDRGRPGGYTF.

The chain employs TRBV7-2 and TRBJ2-1; D possibly corresponds to TRBD2 (5 bases). The CDR3 is made up of 13 amino acids. V was shortened by 2 bases and J by 8 bases, with 10 bases between the two germline ends. CDR1 and CDR2 from the germline V gene are SGHTA and FQGNSA. CDR3 coding DNA: TGTGCCAGCAGCTTAAACGAGGGCCATGAGCAGTTCTTC. Translating it yields CASSLNEGHEQFF. Using reference TRBV7-2 and TRBJ2-1 for the parts outside the CDR3, the full variable domain is GAGVSQSPSNKVTEKGKDVELRCDPISGHTALYWYRQSLGQGLEFLIYFQGNSAPDKSGLPSDRFSAERTGGSVSTLTIQRTQQEDSAVYLCASSLNEGHEQFFGPGTRLTVL.